Shown below are 27 T cell receptor beta chains from a single sample sequenced in a study of cytomegalovirus exposure and HLA in healthy donors. With 60 Vbeta and 13 Jbeta primers, the PCR was carried out. Method: immunoSEQ multiplex PCR; TCRdb's copy keeps in-frame clones and lacks some. Of approximately 100,000 clones in the sample, more than 60% were seen once. Sample: PBMCs. The receptors were sampled from a woman aged 18-29 years in good health and CMV-seropositive.

The genes are TRBV27 and TRBJ2-7, with D possibly TRBD1 on 5 matching bases. Trimming left V 7 bases short and J 5 bases short, with 12 bases between. Germline values: CDR1 MNHEY, CDR2 SMNVEV (reference sequence). The CDR3 sequence is 12 residues long. This CDR3 is CASTSGFHEQYF. CDR3 DNA: TGTGCCAGCACCTCAGGGTTCCACGAGCAGTACTTC.

This clone was seen only a few times. The rearrangement joins TRBV5-8 to TRBJ2-5; 8 nucleotides match TRBD1. V gave up 4 bases and J gave up 4 bases; unmatched junction bases: 12. From germline, CDR1 is SGHTS and CDR2 YDEGEE. This CDR3 contains 16 residues. The CDR3 protein is CASSGWTGRKGETQYF. In DNA form, the CDR3 reads TGTGCCAGCAGCGGGTGGACAGGGAGGAAAGGAGAGACCCAGTACTTC.

This clone was counted a single time. The V gene is TRBV30, the J gene TRBJ2-7, with 8 positions matching TRBD1. The junction had 7 bases not matched to a gene; V was cut back by 3 bases and J by 0 bases. Germline assignment: CDR1 GTSNPN and CDR2 SVGIG (reference sequence). The CDR3 consists of 15 residues. The CDR3 loop is CAWSGGQANSYEQYF. CDR3 bases: TGTGCCTGGAGCGGGGGACAGGCGAACTCCTACGAGCAGTACTTC.

The CDR3 protein is CASRPTGTPYEAFF. CDR3 nucleotide sequence: TGTGCCAGCAGACCCACCGGGACACCGTATGAAGCTTTCTTT. The J gene is TRBJ1-1, the V gene TRBV2; a possible D gene is TRBD1 (6 bases). The CDR3 totals 14 residues. V lost 6 bases, J lost 7 bases, and 18 bases lay in between. In germline, CDR1 is SNHLY, CDR2 FYNNEI. The variable domain in full, with the rest retrieved from reference TRBV2 and TRBJ1-1, is EPEVTQTPSHQVTQMGQEVILRCVPISNHLYFYWYRQILGQKVEFLVSFYNNEISEKSEIFDDQFSVERPDGSNFTLKIRSTKLEDSAMYFCASRPTGTPYEAFFGQGTRLTVV.

A few counts support this clone. This chain connects TRBV18 to TRBJ1-1; the D gene is possibly TRBD1 (6 bases). The germline V gene encodes CDR1 KGHSH and CDR2 LQKENI. The V end was cut by 2 bases, the J end by 2 bases, with 12 bases between. The CDR3 consists of 15 residues. CDR3 region: CASSPGTNINTEAFF. The CDR3 nucleotides read TGTGCCAGCTCACCAGGGACAAATATTAACACTGAAGCTTTCTTT.

The chain joins TRBV9 to TRBJ1-4; D call uncertain. Germline-derived CDR1 and CDR2 are SGDLS and YYNGEE. The CDR3 spans 15 residues. V was shortened by 3 bases and J by 0 bases, with 9 bases between the two germline ends. CDR3 DNA: TGTGCCAGCAGCGGGACTGTTGCAACTAATGAAAAACTGTTTTTT. It translates to CASSGTVATNEKLFF. The full variable domain, completed using reference TRBV9 and TRBJ1-4, is DSGVTQTPKHLITATGQRVTLRCSPRSGDLSVYWYQQSLDQGLQFLIQYYNGEERAKGNILERFSAQQFPDLHSELNLSSLELGDSALYFCASSGTVATNEKLFFGSGTQLSVL.

The V gene is TRBV6-6, the J gene TRBJ2-2, with a tentative D call TRBD2 (5 bases). The length of the CDR3 is 13 residues. V was pared by 6 bases and J by 5 bases, with 10 bases between. The V gene's germline CDR1 is MNHNY and CDR2 SVGAGI (reference sequence). The CDR3 sequence is CASRPGITGELFF. CDR3 nucleotide sequence: TGTGCCAGCAGACCCGGGATTACCGGGGAGCTGTTTTTT.

The chain carries TRBV6-5 and TRBJ2-7; 7 bases fit TRBD2. V was pared by 7 bases and J by 6 bases, with 6 bases of the junction left unmatched. The CDR3 totals 12 residues. Germline lookup yields CDR1 MNHEY and CDR2 SVGAGI. The CDR3 nucleotides are TGTGCCAGCACGGCGGGAGCCGGCGAGCAGTACTTC. As protein: CASTAGAGEQYF.

This clone has a handful of counts. The CDR3 region is CASRGGRVTYEQYF. Here the CDR3 DNA reads TGTGCCAGCAGAGGGGGTCGCGTTACCTACGAGCAGTACTTC. The chain employs TRBV27 and TRBJ2-7; a weak D match, TRBD1 (6 bases). The CDR3 is made up of 14 amino acids. V lost 6 bases and J lost 2, with 14 bases in between. Germline CDR1 MNHEY, CDR2 SMNVEV (reference sequence).

The V and J genes are TRBV2 and TRBJ2-3; D uncertain. Germline values: CDR1 SNHLY, CDR2 FYNNEI. The germline V and J ends were trimmed by 2 bases and 4 bases, with 10 bases remaining between them. This CDR3 region has 14 residues. The CDR3 region has the DNA TGTGCCAGCAGTGAACCCCAGACTGCAGATACGCAGTATTTT. This translates into CASSEPQTADTQYF.

This chain joins TRBV7-9 and TRBJ2-1; 12 positions match TRBD1. Germline CDR1 reads SEHNR; CDR2 reads FQNEAQ (reference sequence). Trimming at V came to 10 bases and at J to 14 bases, leaving 12 bases not matched to a gene. The CDR3 is 13 residues long. DNA for the CDR3: TGTGCCACCCGAACGGGACAGGGGGCAAAAAAGTTCTTC. Amino acid sequence: CATRTGQGAKKFF. Based on the CDR3 plus reference TRBV7-9 and TRBJ2-1, the full variable domain is DTGVSQNPRHKITKRGQNVTFRCDPISEHNRLYWYRQTLGQGPEFLTYFQNEAQLEKSRLLSDRFSAERPKGSFSTLEIQRTEQGDSAMYLCATRTGQGAKKFFGPGTRLTVL.

CDR3 nucleotides: TGCGCCAGCAGCTCACAGGGGGAAGAGACCCAGTACTTC. It specifies CASSSQGEETQYF. The chain links TRBV5-1 to TRBJ2-5; 8 bases match TRBD1. The ends lost 3 bases at V and 3 bases at J; junction bases unmatched: 1. The V gene's germline CDR1 is SGHRS and CDR2 YFSETQ. The CDR3 totals 13 residues. Full variable domain (rest looked up from reference TRBV5-1 and TRBJ2-5): KAGVTQTPRYLIKTRGQQVTLSCSPISGHRSVSWYQQTPGQGLQFLFEYFSETQRNKGNFPGRFSGRQFSNSRSEMNVSTLELGDSALYLCASSSQGEETQYFGPGTRLLVL.

The J gene is TRBJ2-3, the V gene TRBV5-1; 10 bases map to TRBD2. V lost 5 bases and J lost 2; bases outside the gene matches: 8. Germline V gene data show CDR1 as SGHRS and CDR2 as YFSETQ. CDR3 length: 16 residues. The CDR3 protein is CASSTSGRGSTDTQYF. CDR3 sequence (DNA): TGCGCCAGCAGTACGAGCGGGAGGGGCTCCACAGATACGCAGTATTTT.

V gene TRBV7-3 combines with J gene TRBJ2-7; D possibly corresponds to TRBD2 (6 bases). The germline CDR1 and CDR2 sequences are SGHTA and FQGTGA. Trimming shortened V by 5 bases and J by 7 bases, and 18 bases separated the two germline ends. The CDR3 is 14 residues long. The CDR3 protein is CASSPGGVAEEQYF. Written as DNA, the CDR3 is TGTGCCAGCAGCCCCGGCGGGGTGGCGGAAGAGCAGTACTTC.

Points on this clone: A read error may produce the germline difference seen at one junction end. The genes are TRBV28 and TRBJ2-7; TRBD1 might be the D (5 bases). Germline CDR1 reads MDHEN; CDR2 reads SYDVKM. The CDR3 is 15 residues long. CDR3 region: CASTLGWGREYEQYF. CDR3 nucleotides: TGTGCGAGCACGCTGGGCTGGGGCAGGGAATACGAGCAGTACTTC.

The rearrangement uses TRBV10-3 and TRBJ2-1; tentatively, D is TRBD2 (7 bases). The CDR3 covers 12 residues. The V end lost 8 bases, the J end lost 9 bases, and 14 bases lay between the germline ends. From germline, CDR1 is ENHRY and CDR2 SYGVKD. The CDR3 here is CAIRPGGLEQFF. CDR3 coding DNA: TGTGCCATCCGCCCGGGGGGCCTTGAGCAGTTCTTC.

J is TRBJ1-5 and V is TRBV5-1, with D maybe TRBD1 (5 bases). V was cut by 2 bases and J by 0 bases, with 9 bases left in between. This CDR3 comprises 15 residues. Germline assignment: CDR1 SGHRS and CDR2 YFSETQ. Written as DNA, the CDR3 is TGCGCCAGCAGCTTAGGGGTCCCTAGCAATCAGCCCCAGCATTTT. Translation: CASSLGVPSNQPQHF.

The rearrangement uses TRBV19 and TRBJ2-3; TRBD2 matches 10 bases. The germline CDR1 and CDR2 sequences are LNHDA and SQIVND (reference sequence). The V segment lost 7 bases and the J segment 2 bases; nucleotides outside the gene matches: 6. The CDR3 length is 15 residues. The CDR3 bases are TGTGCCAGTACCCCGGGACTAGCGAACACAGATACGCAGTATTTT. Translating gives CASTPGLANTDTQYF.

This clone rates as medium-sized (0.01 to 0.1%). This chain links TRBV19 with TRBJ1-4; 10 bases line up with TRBD1. The CDR3 has 17 residues. Trimming took 6 bases from V and 5 from J; bases not matched to a gene: 12. Germline values: CDR1 LNHDA, CDR2 SQIVND (reference sequence). This CDR3 reads CASRKGGGTGVNEKLFF. DNA for the CDR3: TGTGCCAGTAGGAAAGGGGGTGGGACAGGGGTAAATGAAAAACTGTTTTTT. The whole variable domain, remainder taken from reference TRBV19 and TRBJ1-4, is DGGITQSPKYLFRKEGQNVTLSCEQNLNHDAMYWYRQDPGQGLRLIYYSQIVNDFQKGDIAEGYSVSREKKESFPLTVTSAQKNPTAFYLCASRKGGGTGVNEKLFFGSGTQLSVL.

A remark on this clone: The germline gene is not matched at one end of the junction; a read error may be the cause. This chain links TRBV5-4 with TRBJ2-5; D may be TRBD2 (6 bases). CDR1 is SGHNT and CDR2 is YYREEE in the germline V gene (reference sequence). This CDR3 has 13 residues. The CDR3 DNA reads TGTGCTAGCAGCTTGCTAGCGTGGGAGACCCAGTACTTC. Its protein product is CASSLLAWETQYF.

The chain uses TRBV5-6 and TRBJ2-3, with D perhaps matching TRBD1 (5 bases). Looked up from germline, CDR1 is SGHDT and CDR2 is YYEEEE. V was clipped by 3 bases and J by 0 bases, with 8 bases between them. CDR3 length: 14 amino acids. The CDR3, as DNA: TGTGCCAGCAGCTGGACAACAAGCACAGATACGCAGTATTTT. It yields the protein CASSWTTSTDTQYF.

The chain has TRBV28 and TRBJ2-7; 11 bases are a match to TRBD2. Trimming removed 7 bases from V and 6 bases from J; junction bases left unmatched: 5. The CDR3 loop spans 13 amino acids. In germline, CDR1 is MDHEN, CDR2 SYDVKM. The CDR3 loop reads CASTGLAGGEQYF. The CDR3 nucleotides read TGTGCCAGCACTGGCCTAGCGGGAGGCGAGCAGTACTTC. The full variable domain, its missing parts supplied by reference TRBV28 and TRBJ2-7, is DVKVTQSSRYLVKRTGEKVFLECVQDMDHENMFWYRQDPGLGLRLIYFSYDVKMKEKGDIPEGYSVSREKKERFSLILESASTNQTSMYLCASTGLAGGEQYFGPGTRLTVT.

This clone turned up a few times. The chain joins TRBV27 to TRBJ2-7, with TRBD2 matching over 12 bases. Germline V gene data show CDR1 as MNHEY and CDR2 as SMNVEV (reference sequence). The CDR3 runs to 16 residues. The junction had 5 bases not matched to a gene; V was cut back by 5 bases and J by 0 bases. The DNA for the CDR3 is TGTGCCAGCAGTGGATGGACTAGCGGGAACTCCTACGAGCAGTACTTC. Encoded protein: CASSGWTSGNSYEQYF.

Points on this clone: At one end, the junction sequence differs from germline, possibly due to a read error. This chain connects TRBV6-1 to TRBJ2-1; D gene uncertain. This CDR3 has 15 amino acids. Germline CDR1 reads MNHNS; CDR2 reads SASEGT. CDR3 in amino acids: CASSEAKGGYNVQFF. As DNA, the CDR3 is TGTGCCAGCAGTGAAGCGAAAGGCGGCTACAATGTGCAGTTCTTC.

This rearrangement joins TRBV7-2 to TRBJ1-5, with D perhaps TRBD1 (6 bases). CDR3 length: 15 residues. V was cut by 4 bases and J by 5 bases, with 15 bases left in between. Germline V gene sequence: CDR1 SGHTA, CDR2 FQGNSA. The CDR3, as DNA: TGTGCCAGCAGCTGGGAAGGGGGGGACGATCAGCCCCAGCATTTT. Amino acids: CASSWEGGDDQPQHF.

This chain joins TRBV2 and TRBJ1-5, with TRBD1 as a possible D gene (6 bases). The CDR3 runs 15 residues. Germline CDR1 is SNHLY and CDR2 is FYNNEI. V was cut by 7 bases and J by 1 base, with 14 bases left in between. The CDR3 loop is CASTGGRGSNQPQHF. The DNA for the CDR3 is TGTGCCAGCACCGGAGGCAGGGGAAGCAATCAGCCCCAGCATTTT. Based on the CDR3 plus reference TRBV2 and TRBJ1-5, the full variable domain is EPEVTQTPSHQVTQMGQEVILRCVPISNHLYFYWYRQILGQKVEFLVSFYNNEISEKSEIFDDQFSVERPDGSNFTLKIRSTKLEDSAMYFCASTGGRGSNQPQHFGDGTRLSIL.

V is TRBV4-2 and J is TRBJ1-2, with D unresolved. This CDR3 comprises 15 residues. V lost 0 bases, J lost 0 bases, and 8 bases lay in between. CDR1 is LGHNA and CDR2 is YNFKEQ in the germline V gene. The CDR3 region is CASSQERRANYGYTF. The CDR3 region has the DNA TGTGCCAGCAGCCAAGAAAGGCGGGCTAACTATGGCTACACCTTC.